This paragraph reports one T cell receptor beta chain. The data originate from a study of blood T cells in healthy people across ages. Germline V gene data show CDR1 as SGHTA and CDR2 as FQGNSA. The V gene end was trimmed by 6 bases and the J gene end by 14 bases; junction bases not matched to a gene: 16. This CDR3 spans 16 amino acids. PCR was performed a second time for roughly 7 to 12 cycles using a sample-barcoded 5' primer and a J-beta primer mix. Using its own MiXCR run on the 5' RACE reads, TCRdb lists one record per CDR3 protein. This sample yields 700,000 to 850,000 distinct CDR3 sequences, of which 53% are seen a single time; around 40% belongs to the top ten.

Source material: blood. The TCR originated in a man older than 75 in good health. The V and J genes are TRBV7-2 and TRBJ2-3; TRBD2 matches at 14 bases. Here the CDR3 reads CASSSGLAGGPRYAYF. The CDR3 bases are TGTGCCAGCAGTTCCGGACTAGCGGGAGGTCCTAGATACGCGTATTTT.